A single sample gave rise to the 14 T cell receptor beta chains below, sequenced in a study of blood T cell repertoires in COVID-19. This table comes from immunoSEQ multiplex PCR, and its TCRdb copy is limited to in-frame clones, with some not included. The sample lists a few hundred thousand clones, around four fifths seen once, with 1% to 1.5% in the top ten. What was sequenced was peripheral blood. The source is a woman in her fifties or sixties with acute or convalescent COVID-19.

V is TRBV25-1 and J is TRBJ1-1, with 12 nucleotides matching TRBD1. Germline assignment: CDR1 MGHDK and CDR2 SYGVNS. The V and J ends lost 6 bases and 3 bases, in that order; junction bases with no gene match: 5. The CDR3 loop spans 15 amino acids. CDR3 loop: CASRGQGAGYTEAFF. CDR3 coding DNA: TGTGCCAGCAGGGGACAGGGGGCTGGGTACACTGAAGCTTTCTTT.

The chain joins TRBV30 to TRBJ1-6; D gene ambiguous. CDR1 GTSNPN and CDR2 SVGIG come from the germline V gene (reference sequence). This CDR3 has 12 residues. V lost 4 bases to trimming and J lost 8 bases, with 9 bases between them. CDR3 loop: CAWTQDYSPLHF. As DNA, the CDR3 is TGTGCCTGGACCCAGGACTATTCACCCCTCCACTTT.

The rearrangement links TRBV7-2 to TRBJ1-1; 8 bases line up with TRBD1. The CDR3 is 14 residues long. Germline V gene data show CDR1 as SGHTA and CDR2 as FQGNSA. The ends lost 2 bases at V and 4 bases at J; junction bases unmatched: 3. This chain's CDR3 is CASSLQGAGTEAFF. As DNA, the CDR3 is TGTGCCAGCAGCTTACAGGGGGCTGGCACTGAAGCTTTCTTT. The whole variable domain, remainder taken from reference TRBV7-2 and TRBJ1-1, is GAGVSQSPSNKVTEKGKDVELRCDPISGHTALYWYRQSLGQGLEFLIYFQGNSAPDKSGLPSDRFSAERTGGSVSTLTIQRTQQEDSAVYLCASSLQGAGTEAFFGQGTRLTVV.

The gene calls are TRBV29-1 and TRBJ1-2, with a weak D call TRBD1 (5 bases). V dropped 8 bases and J dropped 4 bases, with 11 bases sitting between them. Looked up from germline, CDR1 is SQVTM and CDR2 is ANQGSEA. The CDR3 runs 11 residues. The CDR3 DNA reads TGCAGCTCACGGGGGAGCTATGGCTACACCTTC. Its protein product is CSSRGSYGYTF. The full variable domain, in which reference TRBV29-1 and TRBJ1-2 provide the parts outside the CDR3, is SAVISQKPSRDICQRGTSLTIQCQVDSQVTMMFWYRQQPGQSLTLIATANQGSEATYESGFVIDKFPISRPNLTFSTLTVSNMSPEDSSIYLCSSRGSYGYTFGSGTRLTVV.

The J gene is TRBJ2-6, the V gene TRBV25-1, with D perhaps TRBD1 (6 bases). Germline V gene sequence: CDR1 MGHDK, CDR2 SYGVNS. Trimming cost V 4 bases and J 1 base, with 17 bases left between them. This CDR3 comprises 18 residues. The CDR3 DNA reads TGTGCCAGCAGTGGGCCTGGACAGTCCGGATCTGGGGCCAACGTCCTGACTTTC. As protein: CASSGPGQSGSGANVLTF. Based on the CDR3 plus reference TRBV25-1 and TRBJ2-6, the full variable domain is EADIYQTPRYLVIGTGKKITLECSQTMGHDKMYWYQQDPGMELHLIHYSYGVNSTEKGDLSSESTVSRIRTEHFPLTLESARPSHTSQYLCASSGPGQSGSGANVLTFGAGSRLTVL.

The gene calls are TRBV19 and TRBJ1-2; TRBD1 aligns across 8 bases. Trimming took 7 bases from V and 2 from J; bases not matched to a gene: 9. The CDR3 has 15 residues. From germline, CDR1 is LNHDA and CDR2 SQIVND (reference sequence). The CDR3 loop reads CASIRAAGGNYGYTF. The CDR3 nucleotides read TGTGCCAGTATCCGGGCGGCAGGGGGCAACTATGGCTACACCTTC.

The V gene is TRBV9, the J gene TRBJ2-2, with 9 bases matching TRBD1. CDR1 SGDLS and CDR2 YYNGEE come from the germline V gene. The CDR3 covers 13 residues. Trimming took 4 bases from V and 7 from J; bases not matched to a gene: 2. The CDR3 sequence: CASSWDRDGELFF. Written as DNA, the CDR3 is TGTGCCAGCAGCTGGGACAGGGACGGGGAGCTGTTTTTT.

V is TRBV19 and J is TRBJ2-3; a possible D gene is TRBD1 (5 bases). The length of the CDR3 is 14 residues. The germline V and J ends were trimmed by 6 bases and 0 bases, with 10 bases remaining between them. Germline V gene sequence: CDR1 LNHDA, CDR2 SQIVND (reference sequence). The CDR3 sequence: CASRKTDSTDTQYF. CDR3 in DNA: TGTGCCAGTAGAAAGACAGATAGCACAGATACGCAGTATTTT.

This sequence joins TRBV24-1 and TRBJ2-5, with 7 bases that match TRBD2. The CDR3 consists of 15 residues. The ends lost 4 bases at V and 1 base at J; junction bases unmatched: 5. Germline assignment: CDR1 KGHDR and CDR2 SFDVKD. The CDR3 loop is CATSEARGTQETQYF. Here the CDR3 DNA reads TGTGCCACCAGTGAAGCGCGGGGGACCCAAGAGACCCAGTACTTC.

This clone occurred once. V and J are TRBV5-1 and TRBJ2-1, with 8 bases matching TRBD1. V lost 4 bases and J lost 5; bases outside the gene matches: 5. There are 14 residues in the CDR3. The germline V gene encodes CDR1 SGHRS and CDR2 YFSETQ. In nucleotides, the CDR3 is TGCGCCAGCAGCCTCGAGACAGGGGACAATGAGCAGTTCTTC. It specifies CASSLETGDNEQFF.

At least ten counts were recorded for this clone. The chain has TRBV7-2 and TRBJ2-1, with D perhaps TRBD2 (6 bases). V was cut by 1 base and J by 6 bases, with 10 bases left in between. In germline, CDR1 is SGHTA, CDR2 FQGNSA. The CDR3 length is 14 residues. CDR3 protein: CASSLGGAGNEQFF. Here the CDR3 DNA reads TGTGCCAGCAGCTTAGGGGGAGCGGGCAATGAGCAGTTCTTC.

This clone was detected once. V is TRBV30 and J is TRBJ2-1, with TRBD2 matching over 10 bases. This CDR3 comprises 15 residues. The ends lost 1 base at V and 9 bases at J; junction bases unmatched: 9. The V gene's germline CDR1 is GTSNPN and CDR2 SVGIG (reference sequence). The CDR3 loop is CAWSGSSGSKGEQFF. The CDR3 nucleotides are TGTGCCTGGAGTGGCTCTAGCGGGAGTAAAGGTGAGCAGTTCTTC.

The J gene is TRBJ2-7, the V gene TRBV9, with 9 bases aligning to TRBD1. With V trimmed by 4 bases and J by 6 bases, 5 bases remained unmatched. There are 13 residues in the CDR3. Germline-derived CDR1 and CDR2 are SGDLS and YYNGEE. CDR3 residues: CASSRTGVGEQYF. DNA for the CDR3: TGTGCCAGCAGCCGGACAGGGGTGGGCGAGCAGTACTTC.

This clone was detected a few times. The gene calls are TRBV19 and TRBJ2-6; perhaps TRBD1 as D (5 bases). Germline CDR1 reads LNHDA; CDR2 reads SQIVND (reference sequence). The V and J ends lost 8 bases and 0 bases respectively, with 8 bases between them. This CDR3 contains 14 residues. CDR3 in DNA: TGTGCCAGTGGCGACAGCTCTGGGGCCAACGTCCTGACTTTC. Translated, it gives CASGDSSGANVLTF.